The rows below give T cell receptor beta chains drawn from one sample of a study of cytomegalovirus exposure and HLA in healthy donors. Libraries were prepared by immunoSEQ multiplex PCR; TCRdb keeps only in-frame clonotypes and omits some of them. The table has roughly 120,000 clones, more than 60% seen once. What was sequenced was PBMCs. These TCRs come from a woman in her forties in good health and CMV-seronegative. Each CDR3 is given with its conserved first and last residue. The D gene is left open where the match is weak. Clone size, where shown, is once, few, many, or a class for clones that have expanded.

v_gene: TRBV4-3; abundance: -; j_gene: TRBJ1-1; d_gene: -; CDR3nt: TGCGCCAGCAGCTCCCCCGGCCGGGGCACTGAAGCTTTCTTT; CDR3aa: CASSSPGRGTEAFF
v_gene: TRBV14; abundance: -; j_gene: TRBJ1-2; d_gene: -; CDR3nt: TGTGCCAGCAGCCAAGGTCAGGGCGCCTGGGTCTATGGCTACACCTTC; CDR3aa: CASSQGQGAWVYGYTF
v_gene: TRBV4-3; abundance: -; j_gene: TRBJ1-2; d_gene: TRBD1; CDR3nt: TGCGCCAGCAGCCAGGCAGGGGGGCAAAACTATGGCTACACCTTC; CDR3aa: CASSQAGGQNYGYTF
v_gene: TRBV11-2; abundance: -; j_gene: TRBJ1-2; d_gene: TRBD1; CDR3nt: TGTGCCAGCAGCCCGGACAGGGTAGTTTACTATGGCTACACCTTC; CDR3aa: CASSPDRVVYYGYTF
v_gene: TRBV6-1; abundance: -; j_gene: TRBJ1-1; d_gene: -; CDR3nt: TGTGCCAGCAGTGAATGGGGGGGGGACACTGAAGCTTTCTTT; CDR3aa: CASSEWGGDTEAFF
v_gene: TRBV5-1; abundance: -; j_gene: TRBJ1-2; d_gene: TRBD1; CDR3nt: TGCGCCAGCAGCAATACAGGGGACTATGGCTACACCTTC; CDR3aa: CASSNTGDYGYTF
v_gene: TRBV25-1; abundance: -; j_gene: TRBJ1-4; d_gene: -; CDR3nt: TGTGCCAGCAGTGTGGGCTCAGGGCGTGAAAAACTGTTTTTT; CDR3aa: CASSVGSGREKLFF
v_gene: TRBV9; abundance: -; j_gene: TRBJ2-7; d_gene: -; CDR3nt: TGTGCCAGCAGCGTCGGCCCTAGCGCAGCCTACGAGCAGTACTTC; CDR3aa: CASSVGPSAAYEQYF
v_gene: TRBV27; abundance: once; j_gene: TRBJ1-4; d_gene: TRBD1; CDR3nt: TGTGCCAGCAGTTTAGGAAGGGACAGGCGCGGTCGTGAAAAACTGTTTTTT; CDR3aa: CASSLGRDRRGREKLFF
v_gene: TRBV5-1; abundance: -; j_gene: TRBJ2-1; d_gene: TRBD2; CDR3nt: TGCGCCAGCAGCTTCGGGGGACTAGCGGGAGGATACAATGAGCAGTTCTTC; CDR3aa: CASSFGGLAGGYNEQFF
v_gene: TRBV4-2; abundance: -; j_gene: TRBJ1-2; d_gene: -; CDR3nt: TGTGCCAGCAGCCAAAATACAGGGATCCATGGCTACACCTTC; CDR3aa: CASSQNTGIHGYTF
v_gene: TRBV9; abundance: -; j_gene: TRBJ2-7; d_gene: -; CDR3nt: TGTGCCAGCAGCCCCTCGGGGGTACCGTACGAGCAGTACTTC; CDR3aa: CASSPSGVPYEQYF
v_gene: TRBV19; abundance: few; j_gene: TRBJ1-2; d_gene: -; CDR3nt: TGTGCCAACCGATTGGGGGGGAGGGTTCGTAGCTATGGCTACACCTTC; CDR3aa: CANRLGGRVRSYGYTF
v_gene: TRBV5-8; abundance: -; j_gene: TRBJ2-2; d_gene: TRBD2; CDR3nt: TGTGCCAGCAGCCCTAGGACTAGCGGGAGCACCGGGGAGCTGTTTTTT; CDR3aa: CASSPRTSGSTGELFF
v_gene: TRBV7-3; abundance: -; j_gene: TRBJ2-5; d_gene: TRBD1; CDR3nt: TGTGCCAGCAGCCCCATTGGGCGGGGACAGGTTGTACGTTCGGAGACCCAGTACTTC; CDR3aa: CASSPIGRGQVVRSETQYF
v_gene: TRBV7-3; abundance: -; j_gene: TRBJ2-2; d_gene: -; CDR3nt: -; CDR3aa: CASSLTGLRAGELFF
v_gene: TRBV7-3; abundance: few; j_gene: TRBJ2-3; d_gene: TRBD2; CDR3nt: TGTGCCAGCAGCTTAGCCCTAGCGGGGGGGTTTTCAGATACGCAGTATTTT; CDR3aa: CASSLALAGGFSDTQYF
v_gene: TRBV4-2; abundance: -; j_gene: TRBJ1-3; d_gene: -; CDR3nt: TGTGCCAGCAGCCAAGAGGGGACAACTGGAAACACCATATATTTT; CDR3aa: CASSQEGTTGNTIYF
v_gene: TRBV11-2; abundance: -; j_gene: TRBJ2-7; d_gene: -; CDR3nt: TGTGCCAGCAGGAGCTCCTACGAGCAGTACTTC; CDR3aa: CASRSSYEQYF
v_gene: TRBV6-4; abundance: -; j_gene: TRBJ1-5; d_gene: -; CDR3nt: TGTGCCAGCAGAGACAGAGGCAATCAGCCCCAGCATTTT; CDR3aa: CASRDRGNQPQHF
v_gene: TRBV7-9; abundance: few; j_gene: TRBJ1-4; d_gene: TRBD1; CDR3nt: TGTGCCAGCAGCCGCGACAGGGGAGGCACTAATGAAAAACTGTTTTTT; CDR3aa: CASSRDRGGTNEKLFF
v_gene: TRBV4-3; abundance: -; j_gene: TRBJ2-4; d_gene: TRBD1; CDR3nt: TGCGCCAGCAGCCAAGTGCTATTAGGGGGCAGGGACCCAGCCAAAAACATTCAGTACTTC; CDR3aa: CASSQVLLGGRDPAKNIQYF
v_gene: TRBV9; abundance: -; j_gene: TRBJ1-4; d_gene: -; CDR3nt: TGTGCCAGCAGCGTAGGAGGGTTCGATGAAAAACTGTTTTTT; CDR3aa: CASSVGGFDEKLFF
v_gene: TRBV7-9; abundance: -; j_gene: TRBJ1-1; d_gene: -; CDR3nt: TGTGCCAGCAGCCCAGAGGACAGTGAAGCTTTCTTT; CDR3aa: CASSPEDSEAFF
v_gene: TRBV6-6; abundance: -; j_gene: TRBJ2-7; d_gene: TRBD2; CDR3nt: TGTGCCAGCAGTTCCCTTGGCGGGAGGGCCTCCTACGAGCAGTACTTC; CDR3aa: CASSSLGGRASYEQYF
v_gene: TRBV13; abundance: -; j_gene: TRBJ1-2; d_gene: TRBD1; CDR3nt: TGTGCCAGCAGCTTAGGCCGGGGACAGGGATATGGCTACACCTTC; CDR3aa: CASSLGRGQGYGYTF
v_gene: TRBV10-2; abundance: -; j_gene: TRBJ2-5; d_gene: TRBD2; CDR3nt: TGCGCCAGCACCCGACTAGCGGAACTCCAAGAGACCCAGTACTTC; CDR3aa: CASTRLAELQETQYF
v_gene: TRBV18; abundance: -; j_gene: TRBJ1-5; d_gene: -; CDR3nt: TGTGCCAGCTCACCAGCCCAGGGTCCAGGGGGCAATCAGCCCCAGCATTTT; CDR3aa: CASSPAQGPGGNQPQHF
v_gene: TRBV7-8; abundance: -; j_gene: TRBJ2-7; d_gene: TRBD1; CDR3nt: TGTGCCAGCAGCCCGACAATAGGACAGGGCTACGAGCAGTACTTC; CDR3aa: CASSPTIGQGYEQYF
v_gene: TRBV6-5; abundance: -; j_gene: TRBJ2-1; d_gene: TRBD1; CDR3nt: TGTGCCAGCAGTCCGGGACAGGAGGAGAATGAGCAGTTCTTC; CDR3aa: CASSPGQEENEQFF
v_gene: TRBV10-3; abundance: -; j_gene: TRBJ2-5; d_gene: TRBD1; CDR3nt: TGTGCCACTCAAAGGACCGGACAGGGCGAGACCCAGTACTTC; CDR3aa: CATQRTGQGETQYF
v_gene: TRBV19; abundance: -; j_gene: TRBJ2-1; d_gene: TRBD2; CDR3nt: TGTGCCAGTAGTATGTCAAGTGGGTTAGCGGGAGGGAAAAATGAGCAGTTCTTC; CDR3aa: CASSMSSGLAGGKNEQFF
v_gene: TRBV6-5; abundance: once; j_gene: TRBJ1-6; d_gene: -; CDR3nt: TGTGCCAGCAGTTACTCGGGGACTCTTAATTCACCCCTCCACTTT; CDR3aa: CASSYSGTLNSPLHF
v_gene: TRBV7-2; abundance: -; j_gene: TRBJ1-3; d_gene: -; CDR3nt: TGTGCCAGCAGCCGGGACACCCTGAGCTCTGGAAACACCATATATTTT; CDR3aa: CASSRDTLSSGNTIYF
v_gene: TRBV18; abundance: -; j_gene: TRBJ1-1; d_gene: TRBD1; CDR3nt: TGTGCCAGCTCACCAGGGGACAGAACTGAAGCTTTCTTT; CDR3aa: CASSPGDRTEAFF
v_gene: TRBV5-1; abundance: -; j_gene: TRBJ2-7; d_gene: TRBD2; CDR3nt: TGCGCCAGCAGCTTGCTGGCCTCCGGGAGCGGGAGGGGAAGCTACGAGCAGTACTTC; CDR3aa: CASSLLASGSGRGSYEQYF
v_gene: TRBV29-1; abundance: -; j_gene: TRBJ1-2; d_gene: -; CDR3nt: TGCAGCGTTGAAAGGTCCGGGGATGGCTACACCTTC; CDR3aa: CSVERSGDGYTF
v_gene: TRBV5-5; abundance: -; j_gene: TRBJ1-6; d_gene: -; CDR3nt: TGTGCCAGCAGCTTGGGCAGAATAGTAGCCGGACCCCTCCACTTT; CDR3aa: CASSLGRIVAGPLHF
v_gene: TRBV21-1; abundance: -; j_gene: TRBJ2-7; d_gene: -; CDR3nt: TGTGCCAGCAGCTACCCCTCCGGGACTAGCGGCACCTACGAGCAGTACTTC; CDR3aa: CASSYPSGTSGTYEQYF
v_gene: TRBV5-8; abundance: -; j_gene: TRBJ2-3; d_gene: TRBD1; CDR3nt: TGTGCCAGCAGTAAAGACAGGGGCTTTGAGTATTTT; CDR3aa: CASSKDRGFEYF
v_gene: TRBV6-1; abundance: -; j_gene: TRBJ2-7; d_gene: TRBD2; CDR3nt: TGTGCCAGCAGTCCAAGCGGGGGTGCCTCCTACGAGCAGTACTTC; CDR3aa: CASSPSGGASYEQYF
v_gene: TRBV7-9; abundance: -; j_gene: TRBJ1-1; d_gene: -; CDR3nt: TGTGCCAGGAGGGGGGGGGCTCGTCACACTGAAGCTTTCTTT; CDR3aa: CARRGGARHTEAFF
v_gene: TRBV10-3; abundance: -; j_gene: TRBJ2-3; d_gene: -; CDR3nt: TGTGCCATCAGTGACCTCCAGAGGGATGTAAATACGCAGTATTTT; CDR3aa: CAISDLQRDVNTQYF
v_gene: TRBV28; abundance: -; j_gene: TRBJ1-3; d_gene: TRBD1; CDR3nt: TGTGCCAGCAGTCAGACAGGGCTGTCGAACACCATATATTTT; CDR3aa: CASSQTGLSNTIYF
v_gene: TRBV7-3; abundance: -; j_gene: TRBJ2-1; d_gene: TRBD2; CDR3nt: TGTGCCAGCAGCTTGGACTCTAGCGGCGGTGAGCAGTTCTTC; CDR3aa: CASSLDSSGGEQFF
v_gene: TRBV9; abundance: -; j_gene: TRBJ1-3; d_gene: -; CDR3nt: TGTGCCAGCAGCGTAGGCGCGATCTCTGGAAACACCATATATTTT; CDR3aa: CASSVGAISGNTIYF
v_gene: TRBV7-2; abundance: -; j_gene: TRBJ2-1; d_gene: -; CDR3nt: TGTGCCAGCAGCTTATACGGTACCTCCTACAATGAGCAGTTCTTC; CDR3aa: CASSLYGTSYNEQFF
v_gene: TRBV7-2; abundance: -; j_gene: TRBJ2-5; d_gene: -; CDR3nt: TGTGCCAGCAGGCCTACAGGGACCTGGGGAGAGACCCAGTACTTC; CDR3aa: CASRPTGTWGETQYF
v_gene: TRBV11-3; abundance: -; j_gene: TRBJ1-1; d_gene: -; CDR3nt: TGTGCCAGCAGAAAGGACAGTTTCGACACTGAAGCTTTCTTT; CDR3aa: CASRKDSFDTEAFF
v_gene: TRBV4-1; abundance: -; j_gene: TRBJ1-2; d_gene: -; CDR3nt: TGCGCCAGCAGCCCCTTTTTTAGCCCTAACTATGGCTACACCTTC; CDR3aa: CASSPFFSPNYGYTF
v_gene: TRBV20-1; abundance: -; j_gene: TRBJ1-4; d_gene: -; CDR3nt: TGCAGTGCTAGAGGAGGGGAAAAACTGTTTTTT; CDR3aa: CSARGGEKLFF
v_gene: TRBV18; abundance: -; j_gene: TRBJ2-7; d_gene: TRBD1; CDR3nt: TGTGCCAGCTCACCACGGACAGGGAACGAGCAGTACTTC; CDR3aa: CASSPRTGNEQYF
v_gene: TRBV11-2; abundance: -; j_gene: TRBJ2-5; d_gene: TRBD2; CDR3nt: TGTGCCAGCAGCTTCACTAGCGGGGGGTACCAAGAGACCCAGTACTTC; CDR3aa: CASSFTSGGYQETQYF
v_gene: TRBV19; abundance: -; j_gene: TRBJ1-4; d_gene: -; CDR3nt: TGTGCCAGCCATGCTAAAATAGCAACGGCTAATGAAAAACTGTTTTTT; CDR3aa: CASHAKIATANEKLFF
v_gene: TRBV18; abundance: -; j_gene: TRBJ2-3; d_gene: TRBD2; CDR3nt: TGTGCCAGCTCAACGACTAGCGGGAGTGGTACAGATACGCAGTATTTT; CDR3aa: CASSTTSGSGTDTQYF
v_gene: TRBV28; abundance: -; j_gene: TRBJ1-2; d_gene: TRBD1; CDR3nt: TGTGCCAGCAGCTCACCGGGACAGCCAGGCGGTGGGAATGGCTACACCTTC; CDR3aa: CASSSPGQPGGGNGYTF
v_gene: TRBV4-3; abundance: few; j_gene: TRBJ1-2; d_gene: -; CDR3nt: TGCGCCAGCAGCCAAGTGGGGGGGGTAGATGGCTACACCTTC; CDR3aa: CASSQVGGVDGYTF
v_gene: TRBV7-2; abundance: -; j_gene: TRBJ1-1; d_gene: TRBD1; CDR3nt: TGTGCCAGCAGCGGGGGACAGGGGTACACTGAAGCTTTCTTT; CDR3aa: CASSGGQGYTEAFF
v_gene: TRBV10-3; abundance: -; j_gene: TRBJ2-7; d_gene: TRBD1; CDR3nt: TGTGCCATCAGCTATGACAGGGGGCGTCGCGAGCAGTACTTC; CDR3aa: CAISYDRGRREQYF